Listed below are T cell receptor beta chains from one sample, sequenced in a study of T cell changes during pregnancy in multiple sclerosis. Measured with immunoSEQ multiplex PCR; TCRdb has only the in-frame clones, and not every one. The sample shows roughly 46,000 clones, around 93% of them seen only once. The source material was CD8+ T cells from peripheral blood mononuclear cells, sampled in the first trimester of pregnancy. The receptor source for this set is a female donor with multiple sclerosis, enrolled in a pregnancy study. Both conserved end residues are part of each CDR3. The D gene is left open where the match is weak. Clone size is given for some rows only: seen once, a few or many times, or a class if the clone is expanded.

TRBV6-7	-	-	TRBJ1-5	CASSHPVSRNQPQHF	TGTGCCAGCAGTCATCCGGTCTCGCGCAATCAGCCCCAGCATTTT
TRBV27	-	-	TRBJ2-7	CASSLYNGGNEQYF	TGTGCCAGCAGTTTATACAACGGAGGGAACGAGCAGTACTTC
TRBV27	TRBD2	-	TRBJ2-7	CASSLKGGTSGSSSYEQYF	TGTGCCAGCAGTTTAAAGGGCGGGACTAGCGGTTCGAGCTCCTACGAGCAGTACTTC
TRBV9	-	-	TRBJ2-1	CASSGRDKFF	TGTGCCAGCAGCGGTAGGGACAAGTTCTTC
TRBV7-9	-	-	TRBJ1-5	CASSPSGYNQPQHF	TGTGCCAGCAGCCCGTCGGGTTACAATCAGCCCCAGCATTTT
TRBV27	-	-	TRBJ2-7	CASSLFERAPYEQYF	TGTGCCAGCAGTTTATTCGAGCGGGCCCCCTACGAGCAGTACTTC
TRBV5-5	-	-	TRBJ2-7	CASSLATNYEQYF	TGTGCCAGCAGCTTGGCCACAAACTACGAGCAGTACTTC
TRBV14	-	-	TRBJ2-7	CASSDPGLGPNEQYF	TGTGCCAGCAGCGATCCGGGACTTGGGCCTAACGAGCAGTACTTC
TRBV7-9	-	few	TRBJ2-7	CASSPGGVGYEQYF	TGTGCCAGCAGCCCAGGAGGGGTGGGCTACGAGCAGTACTTC
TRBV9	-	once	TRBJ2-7	CASSARVSSYEQYF	TGTGCCAGCAGCGCCAGGGTGAGCTCCTACGAGCAGTACTTC
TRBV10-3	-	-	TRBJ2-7	CATTISGTDYVEQYF	TGTGCCACCACGATATCGGGTACGGACTACGTTGAGCAGTACTTC
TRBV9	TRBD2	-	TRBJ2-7	CASSLGVAGGNEQYF	TGTGCCAGCAGCTTAGGGGTAGCGGGAGGTAACGAGCAGTACTTC
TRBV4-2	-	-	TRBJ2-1	CASSQAGYLNEQFF	TGTGCCAGCAGCCAAGCAGGCTACCTAAATGAGCAGTTCTTC
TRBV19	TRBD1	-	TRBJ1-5	CATLQGFNQPQHF	TGTGCCACCTTACAGGGGTTCAATCAGCCCCAGCATTTT
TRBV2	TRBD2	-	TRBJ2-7	CASSGTSGRVAYEQYF	TGTGCCAGCAGTGGGACTAGCGGGAGGGTAGCCTACGAGCAGTACTTC
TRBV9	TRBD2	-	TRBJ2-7	CASSPGGAGGPLYEQYF	TGTGCCAGCAGCCCGGGGGGTGCGGGGGGGCCCCTCTACGAGCAGTACTTC
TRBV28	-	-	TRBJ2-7	CASSFPPSYEQYF	TGTGCCAGCAGTTTCCCACCTAGCTACGAGCAGTACTTC
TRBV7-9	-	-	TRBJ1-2	CASLGVGAHGYGYTF	TGTGCCAGCCTGGGGGTGGGGGCGCATGGCTATGGCTACACCTTC
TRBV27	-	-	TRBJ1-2	CASSIGGSGYTF	TGTGCCAGCAGTATCGGGGGTAGTGGCTACACCTTC
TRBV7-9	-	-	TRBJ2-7	CASSSGGGAREQYF	TGTGCCAGCAGCTCCGGAGGGGGCGCTCGGGAGCAGTACTTC
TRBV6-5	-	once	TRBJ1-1	CASRNQGSTEAFF	TGTGCCAGCAGGAACCAGGGATCCACTGAAGCTTTCTTT
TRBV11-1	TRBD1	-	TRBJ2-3	CASSLGTGAPDTQYF	TGTGCCAGCAGCTTAGGGACAGGGGCACCAGATACGCAGTATTTT
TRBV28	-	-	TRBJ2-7	CASRLHISGSYEQYF	TGTGCCAGCCGTTTACACATTAGCGGCTCCTACGAGCAGTACTTC
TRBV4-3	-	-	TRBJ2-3	CASSQQGITDTQYF	TGCGCCAGCAGCCAACAGGGGATCACAGATACGCAGTATTTT
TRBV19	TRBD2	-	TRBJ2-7	CASSPGGVEQYF	TGTGCCAGTAGCCCGGGGGGTGTCGAGCAGTACTTC
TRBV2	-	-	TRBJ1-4	CASSSRDLLNEKLFF	TGTGCCAGCAGTTCACGGGATTTACTTAATGAAAAACTGTTTTTT
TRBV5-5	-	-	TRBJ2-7	CASSKNRDSLWEQYF	TGTGCCAGCAGCAAAAACAGGGATTCTCTGTGGGAGCAGTACTTC
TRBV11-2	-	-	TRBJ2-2	CASTSPGGHRELFF	TGTGCCAGCACCTCGCCAGGGGGGCACCGGGAGCTGTTTTTT
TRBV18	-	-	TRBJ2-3	CASSRSTGLTDTQYF	TGTGCCAGCTCACGGAGTACCGGCCTCACAGATACGCAGTATTTT
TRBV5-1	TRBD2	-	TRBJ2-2	CASSLALSSGRGDGELFF	TGCGCCAGCAGCTTGGCTTTGTCTAGCGGGAGGGGCGACGGGGAGCTGTTTTTT
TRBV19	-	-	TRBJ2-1	CASSIRVSAGINEQFF	TGTGCCAGTAGTATAAGAGTCTCGGCGGGGATCAATGAGCAGTTCTTC
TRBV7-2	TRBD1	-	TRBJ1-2	CASSLTPPHRQGWNTF	TGTGCCAGCAGCTTAACTCCCCCGCATCGACAGGGGTGGAACACCTTC
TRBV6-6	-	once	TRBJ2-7	CASGRVTYEQYF	TGTGCCAGCGGCCGGGTTACCTACGAGCAGTACTTC
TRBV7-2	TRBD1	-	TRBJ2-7	CASSFRDRGYEQYF	TGTGCCAGCAGCTTCCGGGACAGGGGTTACGAGCAGTACTTC
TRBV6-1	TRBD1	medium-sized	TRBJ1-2	CASSEALGGTDGYTF	TGTGCCAGCAGTGAAGCGCTTGGGGGGACAGACGGCTACACCTTC
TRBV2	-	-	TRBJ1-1	CACVLWGNTEAFF	TGTGCCTGCGTGCTTTGGGGCAACACTGAAGCTTTCTTT
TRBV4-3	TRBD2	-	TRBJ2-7	CASSQSGGVVYEQYF	TGCGCCAGCAGCCAGAGTGGGGGGGTGGTTTACGAGCAGTACTTC
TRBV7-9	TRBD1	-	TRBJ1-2	CAAGGQDHYGYTF	TGTGCCGCCGGGGGACAGGATCACTATGGCTACACCTTC
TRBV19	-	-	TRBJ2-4	CASSIDLKNIQYF	TGTGCCAGTAGTATAGATCTCAAAAACATTCAGTACTTC
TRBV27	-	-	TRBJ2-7	CASSFSPAYEQYF	TGTGCCAGCAGTTTTTCACCAGCCTACGAGCAGTACTTC
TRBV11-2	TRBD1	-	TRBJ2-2	CASSPNRGRNTGELFF	TGTGCCAGCAGCCCTAACAGGGGTCGGAACACCGGGGAGCTGTTTTTT
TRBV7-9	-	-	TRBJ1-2	CASSLAPGGNYGYTF	TGTGCCAGCAGCTTAGCGCCCGGGGGAAACTATGGCTACACCTTC
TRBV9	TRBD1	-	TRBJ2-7	CASSVEGQSYEQYF	TGTGCCAGCAGCGTAGAGGGACAGTCCTACGAGCAGTACTTC
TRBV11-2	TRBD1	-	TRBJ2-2	CASSEQEARTGITGELFF	TGTGCCAGCAGCGAACAAGAAGCCAGGACAGGCATCACCGGGGAGCTGTTTTTT
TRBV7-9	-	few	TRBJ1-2	CASSLNDRLHGYTF	TGTGCCAGCAGCTTAAATGACAGGTTACATGGCTACACCTTC
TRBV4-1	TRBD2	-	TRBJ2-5	CASSQEGLAETQYF	TGCGCCAGCAGCCAGGAAGGACTAGCCGAGACCCAGTACTTC
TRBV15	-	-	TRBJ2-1	CATSRVVGLDSSYNEQFF	TGTGCCACCAGCAGAGTTGTCGGGTTAGACAGTTCCTACAATGAGCAGTTCTTC
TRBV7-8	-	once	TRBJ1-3	CASSPTGFLLGNTIYF	TGTGCCAGCAGCCCAACAGGATTCTTGCTTGGAAACACCATATATTTT
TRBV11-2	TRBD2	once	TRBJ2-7	CASSFPGLAKGGPYEQYF	TGTGCCAGCAGCTTCCCGGGACTAGCTAAAGGAGGACCCTACGAGCAGTACTTC
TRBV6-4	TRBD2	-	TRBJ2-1	CASSVGTSGNNEQFF	TGTGCCAGCAGTGTTGGAACTAGCGGGAACAATGAGCAGTTCTTC
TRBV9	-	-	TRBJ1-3	CASSVNKRGGTGNTIYF	TGTGCCAGCAGCGTAAATAAAAGGGGGGGCACTGGAAACACCATATATTTT
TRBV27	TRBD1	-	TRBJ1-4	CASRSPGQINEKLFF	TGTGCCAGCAGGTCCCCGGGACAGATAAATGAAAAACTGTTTTTT
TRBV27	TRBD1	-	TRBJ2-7	CASSHRDRPSEQYF	TGTGCCAGCAGTCACCGGGACAGACCCTCCGAGCAGTACTTC
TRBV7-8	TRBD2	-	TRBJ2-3	CASSSPTRAGGPVTDTQYF	TGTGCCAGCAGCTCACCGACTAGAGCGGGGGGGCCCGTCACAGATACGCAGTATTTT
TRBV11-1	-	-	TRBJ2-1	CASSLRLTGINEQFF	TGTGCCAGCAGCTTGAGGCTGACAGGTATCAATGAGCAGTTCTTC
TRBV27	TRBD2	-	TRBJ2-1	CATQLAGVYNEQFF	TGTGCCACCCAACTAGCGGGAGTCTACAATGAGCAGTTCTTC
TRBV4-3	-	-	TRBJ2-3	CASSQDLGGATDTQYF	TGCGCCAGCAGCCAAGATCTAGGGGGGGCCACAGATACGCAGTATTTT
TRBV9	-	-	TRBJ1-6	CASSVAGVPNSPLHF	TGTGCCAGCAGCGTAGCAGGGGTCCCCAATTCACCCCTCCACTTT
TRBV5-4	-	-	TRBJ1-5	CASSLWGEGNQPQHF	TGTGCCAGCAGCTTGTGGGGGGAGGGCAATCAGCCCCAGCATTTT